This TCR beta chain is from a study of CD8 T cells in Susac syndrome. Study background: Among sequenced Susac syndrome patients, roughly 6 had active disease and 8 or 9 were in remission.

Random hexamers were used to reverse transcribe an amount of about 0.45 to 1 ug RNA. Multiplex immunoSEQ PCR targeted 54 Vbeta and 13 Jbeta TCR beta segments. TCRdb fed the immunoSEQ multiplex PCR reads into MiXCR, producing one record per CDR3 protein. The sample yields about 100,000 distinct CDR3 sequences, nearly 97% seen once. Germline assignment: CDR1 SGDLS and CDR2 YYNGEE. The CDR3 is 15 amino acids. V was pared by 3 bases and J by 2 bases, with 8 bases of the junction left unmatched. A note on this clonotype: The target antigen is unknown.

It was negative isolation that provided the CD8+ and CD4+ T cells, whereas TEMRA cells were enriched by FACS. Study-wide results and limits: Susac-specific public clones were found in both the total CD8+ and the CD8+ TEMRA repertoires, with some 16 in the former and about 5 in the latter.

The chain links TRBV9 to TRBJ2-7; TRBD2 matches 7 bases. Sequencing was done on a sample of CD8+ T cells from PBMCs. The clonotype comes from a human donor with Susac syndrome. The CDR3, as DNA: TGTGCCAGCAGCGCCCCGGGAGGCGGAGCCTACGAGCAGTACTTC. Encoded protein: CASSAPGGGAYEQYF.